This T cell receptor beta chain was captured in a study of shared clonotypes between healthy human individuals. Study findings and constraints: In contrast to clonotypes shared by all four donors, non-shared clonotypes had lower generation probabilities.

Germline CDR1 and CDR2: LGHNA and YNFKEQ. The CDR3 length is 15 residues. Trimming took 2 bases from V and 5 from J, leaving 13 bases between them. On sorted subsets, replicate PCRs used approximately 200 ng DNA, or 25,000 to 35,000 T cell genomes. The authors' processing: Because ImmunoSEQ provided only junction sequences with no quality scores, the filtering differed. Profiling relied on immunoSEQ multiplex PCR, and the TCRdb table lists in-frame clones only, not all of them. For V, J and clone size, that table is used; D and trimming come from the DNA. The repertoire consists of 1.4 million to 1.5 million clones, with roughly 96% occurring once and the leading ten covering roughly 1.1%. In the case of this clone: Its target is unknown.

The TCR sequence derives from a young man in good health. The chain is built from TRBV4-2 and TRBJ2-1; D is unclear. The sequenced sample consisted of naive CD4+ T cells sorted from blood. As to subset: CD45RA+ positively selected. CDR3 residues: CASSQSPNSDNEQFF. CDR3 DNA: TGTGCCAGCAGCCAATCCCCAAATAGTGACAATGAGCAGTTCTTC.